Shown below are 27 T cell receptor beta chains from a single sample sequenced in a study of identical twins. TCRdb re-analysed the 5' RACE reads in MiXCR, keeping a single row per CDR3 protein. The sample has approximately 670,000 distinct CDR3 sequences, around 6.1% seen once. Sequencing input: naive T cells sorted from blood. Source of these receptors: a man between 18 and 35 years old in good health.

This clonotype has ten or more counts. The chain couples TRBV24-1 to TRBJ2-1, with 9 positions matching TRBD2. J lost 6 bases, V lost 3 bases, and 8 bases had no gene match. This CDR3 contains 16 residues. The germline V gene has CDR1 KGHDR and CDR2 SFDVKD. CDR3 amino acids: CATSDATSGSRNEQFF. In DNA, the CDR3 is TGTGCCACCAGTGATGCGACTAGCGGATCGCGCAATGAGCAGTTCTTC.

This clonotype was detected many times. This chain's CDR3 is CSAPKGSSYEQYF. CDR3 DNA: TGCAGTGCTCCCAAGGGCAGTTCCTACGAGCAGTACTTC. This chain links TRBV20-1 with TRBJ2-7, with D hard to call. Germline loops: CDR1 DFQATT, CDR2 SNEGSKA (reference sequence). The CDR3 is 13 residues long. V gave up 5 bases and J gave up 1 base, with 12 bases separating them.

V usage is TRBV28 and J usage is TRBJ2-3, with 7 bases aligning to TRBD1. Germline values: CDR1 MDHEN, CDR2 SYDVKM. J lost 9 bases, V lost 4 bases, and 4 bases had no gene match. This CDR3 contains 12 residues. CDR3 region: CASSYRGSTQYF. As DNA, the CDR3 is TGTGCCAGCAGTTACAGGGGCTCCACGCAGTATTTT.

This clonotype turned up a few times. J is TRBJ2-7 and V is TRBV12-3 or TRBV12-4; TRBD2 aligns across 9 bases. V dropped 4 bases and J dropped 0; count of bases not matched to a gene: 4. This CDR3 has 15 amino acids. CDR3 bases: TGTGCCAGCAGTTATAGCGGGAGAAACTCCTACGAGCAGTACTTC. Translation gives CASSYSGRNSYEQYF.

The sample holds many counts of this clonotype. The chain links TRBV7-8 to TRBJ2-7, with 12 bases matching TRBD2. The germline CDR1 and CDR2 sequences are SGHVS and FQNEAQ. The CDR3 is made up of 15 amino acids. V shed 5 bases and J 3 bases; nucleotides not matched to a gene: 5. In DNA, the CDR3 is TGTGCCAGCAGCCCAAGACTAGCGGGAGTCTACGAGCAGTACTTC. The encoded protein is CASSPRLAGVYEQYF.

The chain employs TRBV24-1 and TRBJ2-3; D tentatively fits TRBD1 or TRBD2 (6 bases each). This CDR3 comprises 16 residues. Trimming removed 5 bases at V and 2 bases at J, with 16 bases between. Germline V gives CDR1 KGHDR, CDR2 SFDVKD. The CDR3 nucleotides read TGTGCCACCAGTGCGGGGGCTGGGGGAACCACAGATACGCAGTATTTT. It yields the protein CATSAGAGGTTDTQYF.

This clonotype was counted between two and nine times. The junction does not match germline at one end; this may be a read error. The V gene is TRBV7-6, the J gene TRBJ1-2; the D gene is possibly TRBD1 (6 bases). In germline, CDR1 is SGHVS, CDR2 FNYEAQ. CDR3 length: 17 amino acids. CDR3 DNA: TGTGCCAGCAGCCTAGCTGGACAGCCGGGGACCGGTGGTGGCTACACCTTC. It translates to CASSLAGQPGTGGGYTF.

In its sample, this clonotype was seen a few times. The CDR3 is CASSLRAGERTDTQYF. The CDR3 bases are TGTGCCAGCAGCTTACGGGCGGGAGAGCGCACAGATACGCAGTATTTT. V usage is TRBV7-6 and J usage is TRBJ2-3; 7 nucleotides align to TRBD2. The J segment lost 1 base and the V segment lost 2 bases, leaving 6 bases of the junction unmatched. This CDR3 comprises 16 residues. Germline loops: CDR1 SGHVS, CDR2 FNYEAQ.

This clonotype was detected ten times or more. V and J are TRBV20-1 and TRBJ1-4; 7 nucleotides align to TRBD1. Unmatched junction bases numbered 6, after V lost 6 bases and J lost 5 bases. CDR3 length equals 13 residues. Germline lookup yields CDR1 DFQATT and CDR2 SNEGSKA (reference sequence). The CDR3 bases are TGCAGTGCAAGGACAGGACCAAATGAAAAACTGTTTTTT. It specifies CSARTGPNEKLFF.

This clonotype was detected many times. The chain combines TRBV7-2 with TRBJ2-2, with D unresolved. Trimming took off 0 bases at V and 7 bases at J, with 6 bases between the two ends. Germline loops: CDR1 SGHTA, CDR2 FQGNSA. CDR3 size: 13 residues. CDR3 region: CASSLAVGGELFF. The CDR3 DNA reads TGTGCCAGCAGCTTAGCCGTTGGCGGGGAGCTGTTTTTT.

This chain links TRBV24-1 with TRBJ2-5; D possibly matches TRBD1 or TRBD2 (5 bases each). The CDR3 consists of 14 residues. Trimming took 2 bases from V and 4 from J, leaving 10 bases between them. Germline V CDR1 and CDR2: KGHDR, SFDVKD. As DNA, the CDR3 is TGTGCCACCAGTGATTCCCCAGGGAGAGAGACCCAGTACTTC. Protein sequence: CATSDSPGRETQYF.

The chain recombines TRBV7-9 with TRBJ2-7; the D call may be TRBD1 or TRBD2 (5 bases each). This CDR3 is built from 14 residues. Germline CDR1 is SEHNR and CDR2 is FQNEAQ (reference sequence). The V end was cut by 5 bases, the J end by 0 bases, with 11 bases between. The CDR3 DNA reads TGTGCCAGCAGCAGGGACGTGTACTCCTACGAGCAGTACTTC. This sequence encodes CASSRDVYSYEQYF.

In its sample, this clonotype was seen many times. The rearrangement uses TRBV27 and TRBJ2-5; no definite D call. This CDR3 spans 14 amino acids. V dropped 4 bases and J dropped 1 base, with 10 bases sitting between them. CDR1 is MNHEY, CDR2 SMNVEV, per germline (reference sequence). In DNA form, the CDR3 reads TGTGCCAGCAGTTCAATAGCAGGCCAAGAGACCCAGTACTTC. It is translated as CASSSIAGQETQYF.

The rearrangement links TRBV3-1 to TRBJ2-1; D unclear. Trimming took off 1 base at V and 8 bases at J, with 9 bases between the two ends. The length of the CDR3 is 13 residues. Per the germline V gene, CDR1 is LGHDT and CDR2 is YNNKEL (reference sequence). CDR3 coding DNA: TGTGCCAGCAGCCAAGTAGAGCGTCATGAGCAGTTCTTC. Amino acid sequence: CASSQVERHEQFF.

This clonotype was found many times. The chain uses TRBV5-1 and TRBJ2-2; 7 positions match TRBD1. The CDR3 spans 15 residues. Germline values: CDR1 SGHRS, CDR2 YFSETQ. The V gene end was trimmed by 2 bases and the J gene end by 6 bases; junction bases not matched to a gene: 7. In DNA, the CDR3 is TGCGCCAGCAGCTTTCCCGACAGGGATTCCGGGGAGCTGTTTTTT. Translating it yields CASSFPDRDSGELFF.

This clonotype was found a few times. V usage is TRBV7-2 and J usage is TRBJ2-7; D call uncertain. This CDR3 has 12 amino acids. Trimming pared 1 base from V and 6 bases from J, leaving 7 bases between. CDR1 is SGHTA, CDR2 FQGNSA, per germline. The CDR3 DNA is TGTGCCAGCAGCTTAGTCGGCCGCGAGCAGTACGTC. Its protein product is CASSLVGREQYV.

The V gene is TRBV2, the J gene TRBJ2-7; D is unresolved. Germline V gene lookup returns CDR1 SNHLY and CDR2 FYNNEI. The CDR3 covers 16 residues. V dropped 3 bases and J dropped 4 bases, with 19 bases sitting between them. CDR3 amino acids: CASSEFQGITEYEQYF. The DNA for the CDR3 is TGTGCCAGCAGTGAGTTCCAAGGGATTACGGAGTACGAGCAGTACTTC.

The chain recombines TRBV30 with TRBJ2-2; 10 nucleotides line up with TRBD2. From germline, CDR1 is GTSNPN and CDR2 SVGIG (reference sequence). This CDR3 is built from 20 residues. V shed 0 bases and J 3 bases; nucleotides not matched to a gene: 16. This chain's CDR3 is CAWSVLLLSGRAPDTGELFF. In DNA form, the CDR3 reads TGTGCCTGGAGTGTTTTATTGTTGAGCGGGAGGGCTCCCGACACCGGGGAGCTGTTTTTT.

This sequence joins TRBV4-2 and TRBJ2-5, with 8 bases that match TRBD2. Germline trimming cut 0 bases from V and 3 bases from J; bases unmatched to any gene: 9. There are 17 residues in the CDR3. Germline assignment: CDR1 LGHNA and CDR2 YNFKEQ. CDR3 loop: CASSQDPTSGRKETQYF. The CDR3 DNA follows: TGTGCCAGCAGCCAAGACCCCACTAGCGGCAGAAAAGAGACCCAGTACTTC.

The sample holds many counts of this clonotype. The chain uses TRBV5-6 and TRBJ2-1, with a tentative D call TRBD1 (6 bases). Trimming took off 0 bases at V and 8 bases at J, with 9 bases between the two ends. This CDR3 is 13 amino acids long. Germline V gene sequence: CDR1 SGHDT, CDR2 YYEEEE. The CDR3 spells CASSLGGPDEQFF. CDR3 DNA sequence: TGTGCCAGCAGCTTGGGGGGGCCCGATGAGCAGTTCTTC.

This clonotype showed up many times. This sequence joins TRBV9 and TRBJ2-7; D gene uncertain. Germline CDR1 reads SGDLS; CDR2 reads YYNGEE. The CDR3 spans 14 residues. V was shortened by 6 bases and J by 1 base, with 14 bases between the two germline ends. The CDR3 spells CASTENLGSYEQYF. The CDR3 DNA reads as TGTGCCAGCACCGAGAACTTAGGGTCCTACGAGCAGTACTTC.

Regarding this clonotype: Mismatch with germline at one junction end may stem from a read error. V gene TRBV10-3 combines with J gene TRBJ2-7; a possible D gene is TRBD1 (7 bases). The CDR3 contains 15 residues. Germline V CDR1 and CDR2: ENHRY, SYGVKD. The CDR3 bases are TGTGCCATCAGTGAGTCGAGACAGGGAGGAAACGAGCAGCACTTC. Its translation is CAISESRQGGNEQHF.

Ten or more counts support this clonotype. Written as DNA, the CDR3 is TGCGCCAGCAGCCAAGAAGGTGGGCTACGCCAGCAGTTCTTC. It specifies CASSQEGGLRQQFF. V usage is TRBV4-1 and J usage is TRBJ2-1; D uncertain. V shed 0 bases and J shed 11 bases, with 14 bases lying between them. This CDR3 contains 14 residues. CDR1 and CDR2 from the germline V gene are MGHRA and YSYEKL.

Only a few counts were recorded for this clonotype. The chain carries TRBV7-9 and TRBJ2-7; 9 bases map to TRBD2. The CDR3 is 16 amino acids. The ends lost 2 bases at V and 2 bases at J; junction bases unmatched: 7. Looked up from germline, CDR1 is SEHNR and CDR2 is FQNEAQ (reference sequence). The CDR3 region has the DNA TGTGCCAGCAGCTTACCAATTAGCGGGAGCCCCTACGAGCAGTACTTC. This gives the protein CASSLPISGSPYEQYF. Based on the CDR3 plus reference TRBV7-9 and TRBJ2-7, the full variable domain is DTGVSQNPRHKITKRGQNVTFRCDPISEHNRLYWYRQTLGQGPEFLTYFQNEAQLEKSRLLSDRFSAERPKGSFSTLEIQRTEQGDSAMYLCASSLPISGSPYEQYFGPGTRLTVT.

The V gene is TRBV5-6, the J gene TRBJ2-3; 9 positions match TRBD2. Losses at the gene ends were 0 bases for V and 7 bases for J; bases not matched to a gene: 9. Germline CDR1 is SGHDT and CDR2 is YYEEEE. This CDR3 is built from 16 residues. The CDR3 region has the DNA TGTGCCAGCAGCTTGGTGACTAGCGGAGGGGGAAATACGCAGTATTTT. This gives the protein CASSLVTSGGGNTQYF.

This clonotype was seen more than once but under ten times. CDR3 nucleotides: TGTGCCAGCAGCTTAGGGTCGGGCGAGCAGTACTTC. This encodes CASSLGSGEQYF. This chain joins TRBV7-9 and TRBJ2-7; D remains ambiguous. Germline V gene data show CDR1 as SEHNR and CDR2 as FQNEAQ (reference sequence). Trimming removed 1 base from V and 6 bases from J, with 7 bases in between. CDR3 length: 12 residues.

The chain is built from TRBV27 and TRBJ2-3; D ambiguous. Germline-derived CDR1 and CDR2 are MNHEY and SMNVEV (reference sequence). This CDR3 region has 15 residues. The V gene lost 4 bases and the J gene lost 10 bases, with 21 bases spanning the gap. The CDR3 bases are TGTGCCAGCAGTTCTGCTAGTCCCACACCGGAGTCGCAGTATTTT. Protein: CASSSASPTPESQYF.